This T cell receptor (beta chain) was identified in a study of metastatic and nonmetastatic thyroid tumors. About the study: The study looked at repertoires side by side in blood and in tumor or nodule tissue from malignant and benign thyroid patients. Study outcomes and limitations: According to reports, the diversity of TCR beta was significantly higher in malignant thyroid tumors than in benign nodules, and this held in both blood and tumor samples.

Regarding this clone: The antigen remains unidentified.

MiXCR was used by TCRdb to re-call the PCR reads. The sample contains roughly 46,000 clones, around 25% of which appear only once. Ahead of thyroid surgery, no patient had received treatment of any kind. What was sequenced was blood. The sequence was collected from a male donor with papillary thyroid cancer or a benign thyroid nodule (not recorded which). Some clones in this sample may be carry-over from other donors' samples.

DNA for the CDR3: TGTGCCAGCAGCTTACTAGTACAGGGCTGCAATGAGCAGTTCTTC. It is translated as CASSLLVQGCNEQFF. V usage is TRBV11-1 and J usage is TRBJ2-1, with D possibly matching TRBD1 (6 bases). V was cut by 2 bases and J by 6 bases, with 14 bases left in between. Per germline, CDR1 SGHAT and CDR2 FQDESV (reference sequence). This CDR3 spans 15 amino acids.